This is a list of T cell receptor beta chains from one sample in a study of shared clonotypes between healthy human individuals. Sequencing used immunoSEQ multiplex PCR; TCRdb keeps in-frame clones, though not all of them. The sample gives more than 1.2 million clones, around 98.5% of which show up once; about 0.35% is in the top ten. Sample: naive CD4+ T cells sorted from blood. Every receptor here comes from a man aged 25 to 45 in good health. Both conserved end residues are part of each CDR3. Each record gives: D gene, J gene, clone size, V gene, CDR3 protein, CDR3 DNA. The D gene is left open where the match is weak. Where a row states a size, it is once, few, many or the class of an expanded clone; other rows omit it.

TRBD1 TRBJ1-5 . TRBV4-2 CASSQEAGTGDQPQHF TGTGCCAGCAGCCAAGAAGCGGGGACAGGGGATCAGCCCCAGCATTTT
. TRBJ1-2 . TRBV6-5 CASVGNYGYTF TGTGCCAGCGTGGGGAACTATGGCTACACCTTC
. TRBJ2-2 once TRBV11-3 CASRKGGGELFF TGTGCCAGCAGAAAGGGTGGCGGGGAGCTGTTTTTT
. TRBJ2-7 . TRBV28 CASSYPGGGSAASYEQYF TGTGCCAGCAGTTACCCGGGGGGCGGGAGCGCTGCTTCCTACGAGCAGTACTTC
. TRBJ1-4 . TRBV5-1 CASKVTATNEKLFF TGCGCCAGCAAGGTGACAGCAACTAATGAAAAACTGTTTTTT
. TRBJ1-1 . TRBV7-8 CASSLLTEAVNTEAFF TGTGCCAGCAGCTTACTGACAGAAGCTGTGAACACTGAAGCTTTCTTT
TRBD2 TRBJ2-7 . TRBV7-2 CASSLALAGQYF TGTGCCAGCAGCTTAGCGTTAGCGGGGCAGTACTTC
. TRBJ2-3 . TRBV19 CASNTPGDRPDTQYF TGTGCCAGTAACACCCCCGGAGATAGGCCAGATACGCAGTATTTT
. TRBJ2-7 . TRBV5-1 CASSLTVSPSYEQYF TGCGCCAGCAGCTTAACAGTCTCACCCTCCTACGAGCAGTACTTC
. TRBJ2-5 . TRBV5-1 CASSLSAVRETQYF TGCGCCAGCAGCTTGTCGGCAGTACGAGAGACCCAGTACTTC
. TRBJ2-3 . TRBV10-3 CAITPGNRDTDTQYF TGTGCCATCACTCCCGGAAACAGGGACACAGATACGCAGTATTTT
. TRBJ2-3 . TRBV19 CASHRDSTDTQYF TGTGCCAGTCACCGGGACAGCACAGATACGCAGTATTTT
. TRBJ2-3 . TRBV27 CASRPIAASTDTQYF TGTGCCAGCAGACCAATAGCGGCTAGCACAGATACGCAGTATTTT
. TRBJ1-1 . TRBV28 CASRDGTLYNTEAFF TGTGCCAGCAGGGACGGGACACTCTATAACACTGAAGCTTTCTTT
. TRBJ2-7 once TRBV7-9 CASSPPGGHEQYF TGTGCCAGCAGCCCCCCGGGGGGCCACGAGCAGTACTTC
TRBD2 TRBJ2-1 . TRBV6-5 CASSSLSGSRWNEQFF TGTGCCAGCAGTTCGCTTAGCGGGAGTAGGTGGAATGAGCAGTTCTTC
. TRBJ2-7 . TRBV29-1 CSVARDVANEQYF TGCAGCGTTGCTCGGGACGTCGCGAACGAGCAGTACTTC
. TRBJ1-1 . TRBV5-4 CASSLESTYNTEAFF TGTGCCAGCAGCTTAGAAAGTACTTATAACACTGAAGCTTTCTTT
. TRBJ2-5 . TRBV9 CASSVEVQETQYF TGTGCCAGCAGCGTAGAGGTACAAGAGACCCAGTACTTC
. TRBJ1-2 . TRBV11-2 CASSLDPGTFTGYGYTF TGTGCCAGCAGCTTAGATCCCGGGACTTTTACAGGGTATGGCTACACCTTC
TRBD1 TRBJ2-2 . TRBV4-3 CASSQDHPGQGEVFF TGCGCCAGCAGCCAAGATCACCCGGGACAGGGCGAGGTGTTTTTT
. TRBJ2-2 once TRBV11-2 CASKGRATASTGTGELFF TGTGCCAGCAAGGGCAGGGCTACGGCCTCCACAGGCACCGGGGAGCTGTTTTTT
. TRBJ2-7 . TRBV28 CASSSGGRHEQYF TGTGCCAGCAGTTCTGGGGGAAGACACGAGCAGTACTTC
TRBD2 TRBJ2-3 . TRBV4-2 CASSQDLSWSGISYTQYF TGTGCCAGCAGCCAAGATCTATCGTGGAGCGGGATTTCGTATACGCAGTATTTT
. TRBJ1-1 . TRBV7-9 CASSLIVSTEAFF TGTGCCAGCAGCTTAATAGTGAGCACTGAAGCTTTCTTT
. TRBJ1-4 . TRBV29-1 CSVQGEQGNEKLFF TGCAGCGTCCAAGGGGAACAGGGTAATGAAAAACTGTTTTTT
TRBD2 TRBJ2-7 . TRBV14 CASSSSGIQRYEQYF TGTGCCAGCAGCTCAAGCGGGATCCAACGCTACGAGCAGTACTTC
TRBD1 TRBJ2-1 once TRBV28 CASSLWAGTGDNEQFF TGTGCCAGCAGTTTGTGGGCCGGGACAGGGGACAATGAGCAGTTCTTC
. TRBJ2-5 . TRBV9 CASSVFDRSPQETQYF TGTGCCAGCAGCGTATTCGACAGGTCGCCTCAAGAGACCCAGTACTTC
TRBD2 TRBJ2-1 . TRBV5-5 CASSLRTSGNPYNEQFF TGTGCCAGCAGCTTGCGGACTAGCGGGAATCCCTACAATGAGCAGTTCTTC
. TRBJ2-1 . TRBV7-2 CASSLWRGEQFF TGTGCCAGCAGCTTATGGCGGGGTGAGCAGTTCTTC
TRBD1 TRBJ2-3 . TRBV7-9 CASSLGVGTGVTDTQYF TGTGCCAGCAGCTTAGGCGTGGGGACAGGGGTCACAGATACGCAGTATTTT
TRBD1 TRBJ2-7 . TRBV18 CASSPPWTGIYEQYF TGTGCCAGCTCACCACCATGGACAGGGATCTACGAGCAGTACTTC
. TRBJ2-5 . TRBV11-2 CASSLGLGRETQYF TGTGCCAGCAGCTTAGGACTGGGACGAGAGACCCAGTACTTC
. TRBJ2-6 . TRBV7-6 CASSFSQGANVLTF TGTGCCAGCAGCTTTAGTCAGGGAGCCAACGTCCTGACTTTC
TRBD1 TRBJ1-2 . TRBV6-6 CASSVSGTDNNYGYTF TGTGCCAGCAGTGTCTCCGGGACAGACAATAACTATGGCTACACCTTC
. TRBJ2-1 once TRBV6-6 CASSFFLGGGNEQFF TGTGCCAGCAGTTTCTTCCTTGGGGGTGGCAATGAGCAGTTCTTC
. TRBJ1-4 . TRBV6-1 CASSLDRPNEKLFF TGTGCCAGCAGCCTGGACAGACCAAATGAAAAACTGTTTTTT
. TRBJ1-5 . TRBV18 CASSPDGAPGLQPQHF TGTGCCAGCTCACCCGACGGCGCTCCGGGGCTTCAGCCCCAGCATTTT
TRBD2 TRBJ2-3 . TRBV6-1 CASSDLGLAEYF TGTGCCAGCAGTGATCTGGGACTAGCAGAGTATTTT
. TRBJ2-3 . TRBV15 CATSRDPSSYADTQYF TGTGCCACCAGCAGAGATCCCAGCTCTTATGCAGATACGCAGTATTTT
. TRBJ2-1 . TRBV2 CASSPWGRENNEQFF TGTGCCAGCAGTCCATGGGGCAGGGAAAACAATGAGCAGTTCTTC
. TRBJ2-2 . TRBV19 CASSSRDWANTGELFF TGTGCCAGTAGTTCCCGGGACTGGGCTAACACCGGGGAGCTGTTTTTT
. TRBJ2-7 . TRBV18 CASSRAGPSYEQYF TGTGCCAGCTCACGAGCCGGGCCCTCCTACGAGCAGTACTTC
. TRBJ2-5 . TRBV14 CASSQWGETQYF TGTGCCAGCAGCCAATGGGGGGAGACCCAGTACTTC
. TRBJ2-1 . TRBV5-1 CASTGRGGMYNEQFF TGCGCCAGCACTGGTAGGGGAGGCATGTACAATGAGCAGTTCTTC
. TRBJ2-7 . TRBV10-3 CAISEPRLASTYEQYF TGTGCCATCAGTGAGCCCCGACTTGCCAGTACCTACGAGCAGTACTTC
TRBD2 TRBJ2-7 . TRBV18 CASSPLALASGSLYEQYF TGTGCCAGCTCACCACTCGCCCTTGCTAGCGGGAGTTTGTACGAGCAGTACTTC
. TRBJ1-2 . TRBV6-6 CASSPQPIGYNYGYTF TGTGCCAGCAGTCCACAACCCATCGGGTATAACTATGGCTACACCTTC
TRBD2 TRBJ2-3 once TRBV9 CASSVALGAGGLSDTQYF TGTGCCAGCAGCGTAGCTCTGGGGGCGGGAGGGTTGTCAGATACGCAGTATTTT
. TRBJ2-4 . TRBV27 CASSDLAKNIQYF TGTGCCAGCAGCGATCTAGCCAAAAACATTCAGTACTTC
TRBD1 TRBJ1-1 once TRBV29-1 CSVEDLGPGGSWNTEAFF TGCAGCGTTGAAGATCTAGGCCCAGGGGGGAGTTGGAACACTGAAGCTTTCTTT
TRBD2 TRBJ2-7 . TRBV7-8 CASSARTSGSSYEQYF TGTGCCAGCAGCGCCAGAACTAGCGGGAGCTCCTACGAGCAGTACTTC
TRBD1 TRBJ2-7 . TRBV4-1 CASSESWDSTYEQYF TGCGCCAGCAGCGAGAGCTGGGACAGCACCTACGAGCAGTACTTC
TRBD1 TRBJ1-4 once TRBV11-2 CASSMRTGTNEKLFF TGTGCCAGCAGCATGCGGACAGGAACTAATGAAAAACTGTTTTTT
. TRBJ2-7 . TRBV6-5 CASSYRRSSYEQYF TGTGCCAGCAGTTATAGAAGGAGCTCCTACGAGCAGTACTTC
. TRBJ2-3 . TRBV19 CASSFPGHGTDTQYF TGTGCCAGTAGTTTTCCGGGACACGGCACAGATACGCAGTATTTT
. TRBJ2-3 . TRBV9 CASSLITDTQYF TGTGCCAGCAGCCTTATTACAGATACGCAGTATTTT
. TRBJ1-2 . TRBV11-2 CASSLTGGNYGYTF TGTGCCAGCAGCTTGACAGGCGGTAACTATGGCTACACCTTC
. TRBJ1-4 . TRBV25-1 CASTFGGWFNEKLFF TGTGCCAGTACTTTTGGGGGCTGGTTTAATGAAAAACTGTTTTTT